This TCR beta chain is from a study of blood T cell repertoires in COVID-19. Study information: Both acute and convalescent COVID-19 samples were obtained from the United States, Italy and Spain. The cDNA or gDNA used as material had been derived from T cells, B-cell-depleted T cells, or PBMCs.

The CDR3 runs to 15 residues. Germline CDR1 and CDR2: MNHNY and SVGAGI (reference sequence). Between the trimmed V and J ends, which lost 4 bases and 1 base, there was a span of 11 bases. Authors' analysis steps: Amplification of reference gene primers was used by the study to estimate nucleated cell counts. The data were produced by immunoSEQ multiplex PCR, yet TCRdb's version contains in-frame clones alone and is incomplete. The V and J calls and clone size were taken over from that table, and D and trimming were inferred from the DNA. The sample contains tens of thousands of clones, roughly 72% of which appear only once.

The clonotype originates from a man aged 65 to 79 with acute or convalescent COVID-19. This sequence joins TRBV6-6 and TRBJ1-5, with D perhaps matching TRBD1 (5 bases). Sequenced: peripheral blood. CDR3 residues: CASSSQGTSNQPQHF. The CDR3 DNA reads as TGTGCCAGCAGTTCCCAGGGTACCAGCAATCAGCCCCAGCATTTT.